This T cell receptor (beta chain) was captured by sequencing in a study of T cell clusters in autoimmune cytopenias. TRB was amplified by touch-down multiplex PCR, primer pools A and B combined. TCRdb re-called the multiplex PCR reads and shows each CDR3 protein once, DNA omitted. The repertoire table contains 6,600 or so distinct CDR3 sequences. Concerning this clonotype: Antigen unknown.

TRB amplification used approximately 250 ng of peripheral blood genomic DNA. There are 14 residues in the CDR3. Germline CDR1 reads MNHEY; CDR2 reads SVGAGI. General study findings and limits: A dominant lymphoma-associated repertoire apparently masked the cluster-lack signature in secondary cytopenia versus chronic lymphocytic leukemia.

The data also belong to a second study, concerning T cell repertoires in aging, cancer and after chemotherapy. From that study: Clear clonal overlap appeared across healthy donor samples taken over several months to years. Median generation probability rose over the chemotherapy interval in each cancer cohort, suggesting rebound thymic output.

The V call is TRBV6-5, the J call TRBJ1-1; TCRdb's D call of TRBD1 is untestable without DNA. Sequencing was performed on peripheral blood. The sequence was obtained from a human donor in good health. This CDR3 is CASSLGGRFSEAFF.